The 18 T cell receptor beta chains below all came from one sample that was sequenced in a study of blood T cell repertoires in COVID-19. Method: immunoSEQ multiplex PCR; TCRdb's copy keeps in-frame clones and lacks some. The sample yields around 100,000 clones, roughly 91% seen once. Sequencing was done on a sample of peripheral blood. These receptors all come from a human donor in a cohort sampled during active COVID-19.

This chain uses TRBV5-6 with TRBJ2-5; 12 positions match TRBD1. The CDR3 has 17 residues. J lost 5 bases, V lost 6 bases, and 14 bases had no gene match. Germline lookup yields CDR1 SGHDT and CDR2 YYEEEE. The CDR3 DNA follows: TGTGCCAGCACCCCAGTGGGACAGGGGGCATATTGGGAGACCCAGTACTTC. Protein sequence: CASTPVGQGAYWETQYF.

The chain couples TRBV6-5 to TRBJ2-5; a possible D gene is TRBD2 (5 bases). The V gene's germline CDR1 is MNHEY and CDR2 SVGAGI. V gave up 5 bases and J gave up 2 bases, with 9 bases separating them. The CDR3 loop spans 13 amino acids. The CDR3, as DNA: TGTGCCAGCAGTAATAGCGTTCAAGAGACCCAGTACTTC. Translating gives CASSNSVQETQYF.

The rearrangement uses TRBV10-2 and TRBJ2-7; TRBD1 is a possible D gene (6 bases). Deletions cut 3 bases from V and 0 bases from J, with 12 bases between. Germline CDR1 and CDR2: WSHSY and SAAADI. The CDR3 has 15 residues. CDR3 coding DNA: TGCGCCAGCAGTGATTTTGACAGGAGCTCCTACGAGCAGTACTTC. Residues: CASSDFDRSSYEQYF.

The CDR3 reads CASSDSSYNEQFF. For the CDR3, the DNA is TGTGCCAGCAGTGATAGCTCCTACAATGAGCAGTTCTTC. The rearrangement links TRBV6-2 or TRBV6-3 to TRBJ2-1; unclear D gene. The CDR3 spans 13 residues. The V gene lost 5 bases and the J gene lost 0 bases, with 5 bases spanning the gap. The germline CDR1 and CDR2 sequences are MNHEY and SVGEGT.

J is TRBJ2-3 and V is TRBV6-6; D possibly corresponds to TRBD1 (5 bases). Germline CDR1 and CDR2: MNHNY and SVGAGI (reference sequence). CDR3 length: 14 residues. Deletions cut 8 bases from V and 0 bases from J, with 12 bases between. In DNA form, the CDR3 reads TGTGCCAGCCGGTTGACAGCTAGCACAGATACGCAGTATTTT. Encoded protein: CASRLTASTDTQYF.

This rearrangement joins TRBV10-3 to TRBJ2-2, with 12 bases that match TRBD2. Trimming removed 6 bases from V and 4 bases from J; junction bases left unmatched: 3. The CDR3 has 15 amino acids. Germline V CDR1 and CDR2: ENHRY, SYGVKD. CDR3 bases: TGTGCCATCAGAAAGACTAGCGGGGGCACCGGGGAGCTGTTTTTT. This sequence encodes CAIRKTSGGTGELFF.

J is TRBJ2-1 and V is TRBV6-5; 11 nucleotides match TRBD1. J lost 6 bases, V lost 6 bases, and 7 bases had no gene match. This CDR3 contains 15 residues. Per germline, CDR1 MNHEY and CDR2 SVGAGI. Written as DNA, the CDR3 is TGTGCCAGCAGGGAGGACAGGGGGCTGTTCAATGAGCAGTTCTTC. As protein: CASREDRGLFNEQFF.

The chain carries TRBV28 and TRBJ2-5; 9 bases match TRBD1. V dropped 8 bases and J dropped 5; count of bases not matched to a gene: 9. The CDR3 length is 14 residues. Germline V gene data show CDR1 as MDHEN and CDR2 as SYDVKM. Here the CDR3 reads CASLRDREGETQYF. The CDR3 DNA is TGTGCCAGCCTCCGGGACAGGGAGGGGGAGACCCAGTACTTC.

The rearrangement joins TRBV19 to TRBJ1-1, with D possibly being TRBD1 (5 bases). V gave up 4 bases and J gave up 4 bases, with 16 bases separating them. The CDR3 covers 15 residues. Germline V gene sequence: CDR1 LNHDA, CDR2 SQIVND (reference sequence). The CDR3 DNA reads TGTGCCAGTAGTACGGGGGGGGAGGGAGGCACTGAAGCTTTCTTT. It translates to CASSTGGEGGTEAFF.

The rearrangement joins TRBV9 to TRBJ1-2; TRBD1 aligns across 7 bases. V trimming: 3 bases; J trimming: 4 bases; junction bases outside the gene matches: 9. This CDR3 is built from 15 residues. CDR1 and CDR2 from the germline V gene are SGDLS and YYNGEE. In DNA, the CDR3 is TGTGCCAGCAGCGCCGGGACAGCCCTTACCTATGGCTACACCTTC. Residues: CASSAGTALTYGYTF.

The chain carries TRBV5-1 and TRBJ2-1, with D perhaps TRBD2 (6 bases). V was clipped by 0 bases and J by 7 bases, with 14 bases between them. The CDR3 has 15 amino acids. The V gene's germline CDR1 is SGHRS and CDR2 YFSETQ. The CDR3 DNA sequence: TGCGCCAGCAGCTTGGACGGGGGTGTTTGGAATGAGCAGTTCTTC. Encoded protein: CASSLDGGVWNEQFF.

The rearrangement joins TRBV12-3 or TRBV12-4 to TRBJ2-5, with 7 bases fitting TRBD1. V dropped 6 bases and J dropped 3; count of bases not matched to a gene: 4. The CDR3 has 13 residues. In DNA form, the CDR3 reads TGTGCCAGCAGCACGACAGGGAAAGAGACCCAGTACTTC. Protein sequence: CASSTTGKETQYF.

The chain links TRBV12-3 or TRBV12-4 to TRBJ1-2; 8 bases fit TRBD1. The CDR3 contains 13 residues. Trimming took 5 bases from V and 7 from J; bases not matched to a gene: 6. CDR3 coding DNA: TGTGCCAGCAGTCCAGGGGGCGAGAGTGGCTACACCTTC. Translation: CASSPGGESGYTF.

The rearrangement links TRBV7-8 to TRBJ2-2; possible D gene TRBD1, 6 bases. CDR1 is SGHVS, CDR2 FQNEAQ, per germline. The length of the CDR3 is 16 residues. Trimming shortened V by 1 base and J by 5 bases, and 14 bases separated the two germline ends. The CDR3 DNA reads TGTGCCAGCAGCTTAGGGGACACCCGTTTAACCGGGGAGCTGTTTTTT. Protein: CASSLGDTRLTGELFF. Combining the CDR3 with reference TRBV7-8 and TRBJ2-2 gives the whole variable domain GAGVSQSPRYKVAKRGQDVALRCDPISGHVSLFWYQQALGQGPEFLTYFQNEAQLDKSGLPSDRFFAERPEGSVSTLKIQRTQQEDSAVYLCASSLGDTRLTGELFFGEGSRLTVL.

The rearrangement uses TRBV7-8 and TRBJ1-4; a possible D gene is TRBD1 (5 bases). The CDR3 spans 13 residues. Trimming took 5 bases from V and 8 from J, leaving 12 bases between them. Germline V gene data show CDR1 as SGHVS and CDR2 as FQNEAQ. This chain's CDR3 is CASSQRQHEKLFF. The DNA of the CDR3 is TGTGCCAGCAGCCAAAGACAGCACGAAAAACTGTTTTTT.

The chain combines TRBV27 with TRBJ2-7; 8 bases match TRBD2. After removal of 3 bases from V and 2 bases from J, the junction contained 6 bases not matched to a gene. CDR3 size: 15 residues. Germline CDR1 MNHEY, CDR2 SMNVEV (reference sequence). The chain's CDR3 is CASSLSPGGPYEQYF. CDR3 coding DNA: TGTGCCAGCAGTTTGTCCCCGGGAGGGCCCTACGAGCAGTACTTC.

The V call is TRBV7-8, the J call TRBJ2-5, with 11 nucleotides matching TRBD2. V trimming: 0 bases; J trimming: 5 bases; junction bases outside the gene matches: 8. Germline V lookup: CDR1 SGHVS, CDR2 FQNEAQ. This CDR3 spans 17 amino acids. CDR3 DNA: TGTGCCAGCAGCTTAGCCCCTAGCGGGGGGACCCAGGAGACCCAGTACTTC. Residues: CASSLAPSGGTQETQYF.

J is TRBJ1-1 and V is TRBV5-1, with D maybe TRBD1 (6 bases). CDR1 and CDR2 (germline): SGHRS, YFSETQ. The V and J ends lost 0 bases and 1 base respectively, with 10 bases between them. The length of the CDR3 is 15 residues. The CDR3 reads CASSLEPGANTEAFF. In nucleotides, the CDR3 is TGCGCCAGCAGCTTGGAACCAGGGGCGAACACTGAAGCTTTCTTT. The full variable domain, with the rest looked up from reference TRBV5-1 and TRBJ1-1, is KAGVTQTPRYLIKTRGQQVTLSCSPISGHRSVSWYQQTPGQGLQFLFEYFSETQRNKGNFPGRFSGRQFSNSRSEMNVSTLELGDSALYLCASSLEPGANTEAFFGQGTRLTVV.